A single sample gave rise to the 3 T cell receptor beta chains below, sequenced in a study of blood T cell repertoires in COVID-19. Profiling relied on immunoSEQ multiplex PCR, and the TCRdb table lists in-frame clones only, not all of them. The table lists hundreds of thousands of clones, around 84% of them singletons, with 15% to 19% in the top ten. Sequencing used PBMCs or T cells enriched from blood (not recorded which). The receptors were sampled from a man younger than 35 who had recovered from COVID-19.

This clone has more than one count but fewer than ten. V gene TRBV2 combines with J gene TRBJ1-6, with 7 positions matching TRBD1. From germline, CDR1 is SNHLY and CDR2 FYNNEI. There are 16 residues in the CDR3. The V and J ends lost 6 bases and 8 bases, in that order; junction bases with no gene match: 13. Written as DNA, the CDR3 is TGTGCCAGCAGCTCGTTAGGGACACAGGGGTATTCACCCCTCCACTTT. Residues: CASSSLGTQGYSPLHF.

J is TRBJ2-7 and V is TRBV12-5; the match to TRBD1 covers 7 bases. The CDR3 runs to 13 residues. J was trimmed by 3 bases and V by 1 base; bases with no gene match: 0. Germline CDR1 is LGHNT and CDR2 is FRNRAP. CDR3 DNA sequence: TGTGCTAGTGGTTTGGGACAGGGCTACGAGCAGTACTTC. Amino acid sequence: CASGLGQGYEQYF.

The V and J genes are TRBV19 and TRBJ1-1, with D unclear. Germline assignment: CDR1 LNHDA and CDR2 SQIVND (reference sequence). Trimming took off 10 bases at V and 2 bases at J, with 14 bases between the two ends. The CDR3 is 13 residues long. The CDR3 here is CATAVDGNTEAFF. In DNA, the CDR3 is TGTGCCACAGCGGTAGACGGAAACACTGAAGCTTTCTTT.